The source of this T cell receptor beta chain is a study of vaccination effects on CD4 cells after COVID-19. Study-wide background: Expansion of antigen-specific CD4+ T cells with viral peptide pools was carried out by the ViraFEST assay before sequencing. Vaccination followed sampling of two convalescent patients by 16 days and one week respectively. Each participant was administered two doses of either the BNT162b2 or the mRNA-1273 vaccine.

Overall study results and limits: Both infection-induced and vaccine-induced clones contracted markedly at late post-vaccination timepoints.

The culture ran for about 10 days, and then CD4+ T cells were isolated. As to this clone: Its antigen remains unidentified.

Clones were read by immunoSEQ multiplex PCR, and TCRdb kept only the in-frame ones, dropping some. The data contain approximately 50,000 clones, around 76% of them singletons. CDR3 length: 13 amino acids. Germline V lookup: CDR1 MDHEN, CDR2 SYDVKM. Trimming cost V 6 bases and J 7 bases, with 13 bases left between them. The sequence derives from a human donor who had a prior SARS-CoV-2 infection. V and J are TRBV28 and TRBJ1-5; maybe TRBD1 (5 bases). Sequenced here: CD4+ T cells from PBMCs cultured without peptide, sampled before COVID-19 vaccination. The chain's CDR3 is CASRWDAGQPQHF. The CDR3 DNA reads TGTGCCAGCAGATGGGACGCAGGACAGCCCCAGCATTTT. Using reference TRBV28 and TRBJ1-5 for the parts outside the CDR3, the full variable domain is DVKVTQSSRYLVKRTGEKVFLECVQDMDHENMFWYRQDPGLGLRLIYFSYDVKMKEKGDIPEGYSVSREKKERFSLILESASTNQTSMYLCASRWDAGQPQHFGDGTRLSIL.